A selection of T cell receptor beta chains follows, all from one sample in a study of tumor-infiltrating lymphocytes in oesophageal squamous cell carcinoma. MiXCR was run by TCRdb on the PCR reads, yielding one entry per CDR3 protein. The data hold under 12,000 distinct CDR3 sequences, with around 50% observed a single time. Material for sequencing was esophageal tumor tissue. The receptors originated from a female donor with esophageal squamous cell carcinoma. Each CDR3 is given with its conserved first and last residue. The D gene is left open where the match is weak. The size entry is marked missing in some rows and otherwise reads once, few, many or a size class.

size | J | D | V | CDR3 | DNA
- | TRBJ2-7 | - | TRBV6-1 | CASSSQQGIYNEQYF | TGTGCCAGCAGTAGCCAACAGGGAATCTACAATGAGCAGTACTTC
few | TRBJ2-7 | - | TRBV28 | CASSERYEQYF | TGTGCCAGCAGCGAACGGTACGAGCAGTACTTC
- | TRBJ2-5 | TRBD2 | TRBV7-3 | CASSLNAGVSETQYF | TGTGCCAGCAGCTTAAATGCGGGAGTGAGTGAGACCCAGTACTTC
- | TRBJ2-1 | - | TRBV6-1 | CASSRRTTFSNSPLHF | TGTGCCAGCAGTAGAAGGACAACCTTCTCTAATTCACCCCTCCACTTC
- | TRBJ2-7 | - | TRBV28 | CASKEGDEQYF | TGTGCCAGCAAAGAGGGGGACGAGCAGTACTTC
- | TRBJ1-1 | - | TRBV7-6 | CASSFRDGVNTEAFF | TGTGCCAGCAGCTTCCGGGACGGAGTAAACACTGAAGCTTTCTTT
- | TRBJ2-7 | - | TRBV7-8 | CASSLVRSAYEQYF | TGTGCCAGCAGCTTAGTAAGGTCAGCCTACGAGCAGTACTTC
once | TRBJ1-2 | TRBD1 | TRBV7-9 | CASGQGNYGYTF | TGTGCCAGTGGACAGGGGAACTATGGCTACACCTTC
many | TRBJ1-2 | TRBD1 | TRBV2 | CASSWDRDNYGYTF | TGTGCCAGCAGTTGGGACAGGGATAACTATGGCTACACCTTC
few | TRBJ2-1 | - | TRBV12-3/TRBV12-4 | CASSLANEQFF | TGTGCCAGCAGTTTAGCAAATGAGCAGTTCTTC
- | TRBJ2-1 | - | TRBV7-2 | CASSLVRNEQFF | TGTGCCAGCAGCTTAGTCAGGAATGAGCAGTTCTTC
few | TRBJ2-5 | TRBD1 | TRBV7-7 | CASSLASTGYETQYF | TGTGCTAGCAGCTTAGCGTCGACAGGGTACGAGACCCAGTACTTC
- | TRBJ1-5 | - | TRBV28 | CATLGLGHQPQHF | TGTGCCACCCTAGGCCTCGGACATCAGCCCCAGCATTTT
few | TRBJ2-5 | - | TRBV7-3 | CASSLRASKGWDEQYF | TGTGCCAGCAGCTTAAGAGCTAGCAAGGGTTGGGATGAGCAGTACTTC
few | TRBJ2-4 | TRBD1 | TRBV12-5 | CASGSDRGNMILAKNIQYF | TGTGCTAGTGGTTCGGACAGGGGGAACATGATACTAGCCAAAAACATTCAGTACTTC
- | TRBJ1-6 | - | TRBV27 | CASSPRIYNSPLHF | TGTGCCAGCAGTCCCCGGATATATAATTCACCCCTCCACTTT
many | TRBJ2-7 | - | TRBV4-2 | CASSQSTLVPYEQYF | TGTGCCAGCAGCCAGAGCACACTAGTCCCCTACGAGCAGTACTTC
- | TRBJ2-5 | TRBD2 | TRBV28 | CASSPNLGLAGGGETQYF | TGTGCCAGCAGTCCCAACCTCGGACTAGCGGGAGGAGGGGAGACCCAGTACTTC
- | TRBJ2-4 | TRBD2 | TRBV12-3/TRBV12-4 | CASSVGLAEGGNIQYF | TGTGCCAGCAGCGTCGGACTAGCGGAGGGGGGAAACATTCAGTACTTC
- | TRBJ2-3 | - | TRBV6-1 | CASSEDTQYF | TGTGCCAGCAGTGAAGACACGCAGTATTTT
- | TRBJ2-1 | - | TRBV7-6 | CASSSGNNEQFF | TGTGCCAGCAGCTCCGGGAACAATGAGCAGTTCTTC
- | TRBJ2-7 | - | TRBV7-8 | CASSPRTVGAYEQYF | TGTGCCAGCAGCCCGAGGACGGTGGGAGCCTACGAGCAGTACTTC
many | TRBJ1-2 | TRBD1 | TRBV7-9 | CASGQGGNYGYTF | TGTGCCAGCGGACAGGGGGGAAACTATGGCTACACCTTC
many | TRBJ2-1 | - | TRBV11-2 | CASSLGASASEQFF | TGTGCCAGCAGCTTAGGGGCTAGCGCGAGTGAGCAGTTCTTC
- | TRBJ2-3 | TRBD2 | TRBV7-2 | CASSSPPGLAGVTKRREYF | TGTGCCAGCAGCTCCCCCCCGGGACTAGCGGGAGTTACGAAGAGAAGGGAGTACTTC
- | TRBJ1-2 | TRBD1 | TRBV2 | CASSEGDSGNTF | TGTGCCAGCAGTGAGGGGGACAGTGGCAACACCTTC
- | TRBJ2-2 | - | TRBV7-2 | CASSLVAIGELFF | TGTGCCAGCAGCTTAGTGGCGATCGGGGAGCTGTTTTTT
- | TRBJ2-1 | - | TRBV5-1 | CASSSKPGTGRNEQFF | TGCGCCAGCAGCTCGAAACCCGGGACTGGCCGAAATGAGCAGTTCTTC
few | TRBJ2-5 | TRBD2 | TRBV18 | CASSPTRSSGSETQYF | TGTGCCAGCTCACCCACTCGCTCTAGCGGGAGTGAGACCCAGTACTTC
- | TRBJ2-7 | TRBD1 | TRBV24-1 | CATSRTGRNEQYF | TGTGCCACCAGTAGGACAGGGCGCAACGAGCAGTACTTC
- | TRBJ2-5 | - | TRBV6-1 | CASTGNQETQYF | TGTGCCAGCACAGGGAACCAAGAGACCCAGTACTTC
- | TRBJ2-3 | TRBD1 | TRBV5-1 | CASWTGGTDTQYF | TGCGCCAGCTGGACAGGGGGGACAGATACGCAGTATTTT
- | TRBJ2-5 | TRBD2 | TRBV7-9 | CASSYLAGGVQETQYF | TGTGCCAGCAGCTACCTAGCGGGAGGGGTCCAAGAGACCCAGTACTTC
medium-sized | TRBJ2-1 | TRBD1 | TRBV6-6 | CASSYEGAQDNEQFF | TGTGCCAGCAGTTACGAGGGGGCGCAGGACAATGAGCAGTTCTTC
many | TRBJ2-7 | TRBD2 | TRBV12-3/TRBV12-4 | CASSSRRTSDSSYEQYF | TGTGCCAGCAGTTCTCGAAGGACTAGCGACTCCTCCTACGAGCAGTACTTC
few | TRBJ2-5 | - | TRBV7-6 | CASSPSGIQETQYF | TGTGCTAGCAGCCCATCGGGGATACAAGAGACCCAGTACTTC